This TCR beta chain was captured in a study of T cell responses to AZD1222 COVID-19 vaccine. Overall study context: Combined were second doses at about 4 or about 12 weeks.

Germline assignment: CDR1 MDHEN and CDR2 SYDVKM. This CDR3 is 13 amino acids long. With V trimmed by 6 bases and J by 6 bases, 4 bases remained unmatched. This clone was detected only once. Only in-frame clones appear in the TCRdb table, and some are missing; sequencing was by immunoSEQ multiplex PCR. The sample lists about 85,000 clones, 86% seen once, with 6% to 9% in the top ten. V usage is TRBV28 and J usage is TRBJ1-2, with 10 positions matching TRBD1. The sequence came from an adult in good health. Sequencing used peripheral blood, obtained on day 0 of AZD1222 vaccination. The CDR3 bases are TGTGCCAGCAGCAGGACAGGGGGACATGGCTACACCTTC. Its protein product is CASSRTGGHGYTF.